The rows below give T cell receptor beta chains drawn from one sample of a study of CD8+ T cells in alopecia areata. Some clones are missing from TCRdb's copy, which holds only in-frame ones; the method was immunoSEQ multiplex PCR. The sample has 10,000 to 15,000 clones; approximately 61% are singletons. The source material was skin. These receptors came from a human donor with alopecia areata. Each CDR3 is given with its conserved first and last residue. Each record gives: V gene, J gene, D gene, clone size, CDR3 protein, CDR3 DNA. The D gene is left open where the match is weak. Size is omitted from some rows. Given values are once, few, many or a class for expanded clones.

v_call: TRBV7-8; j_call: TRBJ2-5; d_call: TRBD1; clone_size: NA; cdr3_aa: CASQDREETQYF; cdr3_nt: TGTGCCAGCCAGGACAGGGAAGAGACCCAGTACTTC
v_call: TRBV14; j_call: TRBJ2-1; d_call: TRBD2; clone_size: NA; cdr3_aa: CASSRDSGRAGNEQFF; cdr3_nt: TGTGCCAGCAGCCGGGATAGCGGGAGGGCCGGCAATGAGCAGTTCTTC
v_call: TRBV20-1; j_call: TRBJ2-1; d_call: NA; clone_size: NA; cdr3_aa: CSARDRREQFF; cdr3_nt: TGCAGTGCTAGAGATAGACGGGAGCAGTTCTTC
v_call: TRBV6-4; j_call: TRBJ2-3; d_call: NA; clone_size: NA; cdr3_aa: CASSLIPAMDTQYF; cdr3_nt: TGTGCCAGCAGCCTCATACCCGCCATGGATACGCAGTATTTT
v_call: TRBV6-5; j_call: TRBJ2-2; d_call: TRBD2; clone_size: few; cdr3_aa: CASAGTIDGELFF; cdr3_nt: TGTGCCAGCGCGGGGACTATCGACGGGGAGCTGTTTTTT
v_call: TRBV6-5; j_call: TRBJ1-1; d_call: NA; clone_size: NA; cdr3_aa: CASSYWINTEAFF; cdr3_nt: TGTGCCAGCAGTTATTGGATAAACACTGAAGCTTTCTTT
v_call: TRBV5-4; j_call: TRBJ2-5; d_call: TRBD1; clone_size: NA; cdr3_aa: CASSQRGYRGQETQYF; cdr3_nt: TGTGCCAGCAGCCAAAGAGGGTACAGGGGCCAAGAGACCCAGTACTTC
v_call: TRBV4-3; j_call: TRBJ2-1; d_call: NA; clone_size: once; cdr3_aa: CASSQAPYNEQLF; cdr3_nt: TGCGCCAGCAGCCAAGCGCCCTACAATGAGCAGCTCTTC
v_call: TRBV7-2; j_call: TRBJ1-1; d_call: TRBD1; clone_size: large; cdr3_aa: CASSPQGQVTEAFF; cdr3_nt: TGTGCCAGCAGCCCTCAGGGACAGGTTACTGAAGCTTTCTTT
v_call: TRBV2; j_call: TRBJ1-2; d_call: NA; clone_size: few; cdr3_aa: CASSKRNRDGYTF; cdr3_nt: TGTGCCAGCAGCAAGAGAAACAGGGATGGCTACACCTTC
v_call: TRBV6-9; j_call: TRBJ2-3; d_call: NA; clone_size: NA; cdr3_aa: CASSSSWEGGTDTQYF; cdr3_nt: TGTGCCAGCAGCAGCTCTTGGGAAGGGGGCACAGATACGCAGTATTTT
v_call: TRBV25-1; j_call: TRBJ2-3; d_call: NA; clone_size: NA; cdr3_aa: CASSSRGTDTQYF; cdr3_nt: TGTGCCAGCAGTTCCCGGGGCACAGATACGCAGTATTTT
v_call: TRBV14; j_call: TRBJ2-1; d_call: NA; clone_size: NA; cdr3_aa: CASSLQIDNEQFF; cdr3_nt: TGTGCCAGCAGCCTCCAGATAGACAATGAGCAGTTCTTC
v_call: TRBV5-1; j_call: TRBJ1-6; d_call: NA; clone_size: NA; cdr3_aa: CASSPQEGFSPLHF; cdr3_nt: TGCGCCAGCAGCCCTCAGGAAGGGTTTTCACCCCTCCACTTT
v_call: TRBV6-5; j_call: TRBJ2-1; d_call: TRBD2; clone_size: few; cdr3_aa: CASGISGGTYNEQFF; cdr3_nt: TGTGCCAGCGGGATTAGCGGGGGGACTTACAATGAGCAGTTCTTC
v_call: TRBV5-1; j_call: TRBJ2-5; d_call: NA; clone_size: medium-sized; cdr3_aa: CASSLLETQYF; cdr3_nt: TGCGCCAGCAGCCTGTTGGAGACCCAGTACTTC
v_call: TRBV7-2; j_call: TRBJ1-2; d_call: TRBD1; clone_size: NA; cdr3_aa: CASSPTTGNYGYTF; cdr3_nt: TGTGCCAGCAGCCCAACGACAGGGAACTATGGCTACACCTTC
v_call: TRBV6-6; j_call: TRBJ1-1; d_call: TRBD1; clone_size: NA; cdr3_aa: CASSYGQVIVITEAFF; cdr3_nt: TGTGCCAGCAGTTACGGACAGGTTATTGTAATCACTGAAGCTTTCTTT
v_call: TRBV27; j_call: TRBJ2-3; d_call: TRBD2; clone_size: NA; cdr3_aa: CASSSSRSGRARTDTQYF; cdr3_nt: TGTGCCAGCAGTTCCAGCCGAAGCGGGAGGGCCCGGACAGATACGCAGTATTTT
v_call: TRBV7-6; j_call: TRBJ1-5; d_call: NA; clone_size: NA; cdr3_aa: CASSFYREGQPQHF; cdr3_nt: TGTGCCAGCAGCTTTTACAGGGAGGGTCAGCCCCAGCATTTT
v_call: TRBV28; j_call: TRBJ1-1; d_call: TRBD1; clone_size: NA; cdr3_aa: CASSSPTGTPTEAFF; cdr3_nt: TGTGCCAGCAGCTCTCCGACAGGGACCCCCACTGAAGCTTTCTTT
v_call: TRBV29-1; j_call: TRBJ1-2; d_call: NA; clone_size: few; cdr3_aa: CSVGPGDGYTF; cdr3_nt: TGCAGCGTGGGACCGGGGGATGGCTACACCTTC
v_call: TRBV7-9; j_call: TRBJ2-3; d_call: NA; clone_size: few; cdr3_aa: CASSLRVWGTDTQYF; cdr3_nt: TGTGCCAGCAGCCTCAGGGTATGGGGCACAGATACGCAGTATTTT
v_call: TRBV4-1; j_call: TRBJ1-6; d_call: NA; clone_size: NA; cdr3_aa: CASSQDVYSSYNSPLHF; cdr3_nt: TGCGCCAGCAGCCAAGATGTTTACAGCTCCTATAATTCACCCCTCCACTTT
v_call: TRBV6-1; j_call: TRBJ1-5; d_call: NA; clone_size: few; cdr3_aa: CASSERPGPRTYSNQPQHF; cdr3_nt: TGTGCCAGCAGTGAGAGACCGGGACCCCGGACCTATAGCAATCAGCCCCAGCATTTT
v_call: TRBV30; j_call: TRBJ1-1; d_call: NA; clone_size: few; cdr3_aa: CAWSFGAGAFF; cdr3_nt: TGTGCCTGGAGTTTTGGGGCAGGGGCTTTCTTT